This T cell receptor beta chain was found in a study of shared clonotypes between healthy human individuals. Overall study context: Each donor had three CD4 naive, three CD4 memory, two CD8 naive and one CD8 memory plate. Overall study results and limits: Limited genetic and exposure-history diversity came from having few donors. It was expected that sequencing depth would affect clonotype sharing among donors.

Assay: immunoSEQ multiplex PCR; the TCRdb copy retains only in-frame clones and omits some. This sample has 2 million to 3 million clones; approximately 94% occur once, and the top ten carry 0.36%. This clone was picked up one time. Antigen: not known. Trimming removed 7 bases from V and 5 bases from J; junction bases left unmatched: 14. In germline, CDR1 is SGHDT, CDR2 YYEEEE. The CDR3 is 16 amino acids. The V call is TRBV5-6, the J call TRBJ2-5, with TRBD2 matching 10 bases. The receptor was isolated from a man aged 18 to 29 in good health. Some clones in this sample may be carry-over from other donors' samples. The sequencing sample was made of naive CD4+ T cells from PBMCs. This sample's subset: CD45RA+ positively selected. CDR3 amino acids: CASSTGASGSLETQYF. The DNA for the CDR3 is TGTGCCAGCTCGACTGGCGCTAGCGGGAGTCTCGAGACCCAGTACTTC.